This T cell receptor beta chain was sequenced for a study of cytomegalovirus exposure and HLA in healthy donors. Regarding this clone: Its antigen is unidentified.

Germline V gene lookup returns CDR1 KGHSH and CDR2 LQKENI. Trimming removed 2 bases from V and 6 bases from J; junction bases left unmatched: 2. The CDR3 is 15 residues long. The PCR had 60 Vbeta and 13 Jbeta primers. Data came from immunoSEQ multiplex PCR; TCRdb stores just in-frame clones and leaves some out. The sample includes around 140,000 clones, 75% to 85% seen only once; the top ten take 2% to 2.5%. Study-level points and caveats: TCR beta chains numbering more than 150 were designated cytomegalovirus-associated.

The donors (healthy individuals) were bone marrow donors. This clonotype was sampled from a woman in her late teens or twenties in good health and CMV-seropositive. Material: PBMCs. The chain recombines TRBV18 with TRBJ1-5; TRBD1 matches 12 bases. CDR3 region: CASSPGTGGGQPQHF. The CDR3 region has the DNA TGTGCCAGCTCACCAGGGACAGGGGGCGGTCAGCCCCAGCATTTT. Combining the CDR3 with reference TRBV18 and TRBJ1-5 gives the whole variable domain NAGVMQNPRHLVRRRGQEARLRCSPMKGHSHVYWYRQLPEEGLKFMVYLQKENIIDESGMPKERFSAEFPKEGPSILRIQQVVRGDSAAYFCASSPGTGGGQPQHFGDGTRLSIL.